The 2 T cell receptor beta chains presented below share a single source sample, sequenced in a study of blood T cell repertoires in COVID-19. TCRdb's table, derived via immunoSEQ multiplex PCR, lists solely in-frame clones and lacks some. The sample yields hundreds of thousands of clones, approximately 90% seen once. Sequenced sample: peripheral blood. The receptors originated from a woman aged 30 to 39 with COVID-19, enrolled during active disease.

J is TRBJ1-2 and V is TRBV29-1; 9 positions match TRBD1. The V gene's germline CDR1 is SQVTM and CDR2 ANQGSEA. Unmatched junction bases numbered 6, after V lost 7 bases and J lost 3 bases. There are 13 residues in the CDR3. CDR3 nucleotides: TGCAGCGACCGGACAGGGGAGGACTATGGCTACACCTTC. Protein product: CSDRTGEDYGYTF.

The chain employs TRBV13 and TRBJ1-2; D may be TRBD1 (5 bases). CDR3 size: 16 residues. V was pared by 5 bases and J by 5 bases, with 21 bases between. CDR1 is PRHDT and CDR2 is FYEKMQ in the germline V gene (reference sequence). DNA of the CDR3: TGTGCCAGCAGCCCCGGGCGGGGCCTCAGGGCTTATGGCTACACCTTC. Translation gives CASSPGRGLRAYGYTF.